Listed below are T cell receptor beta chains from one sample, sequenced in a study of T cell changes during pregnancy in multiple sclerosis. Measured with immunoSEQ multiplex PCR; TCRdb has only the in-frame clones, and not every one. The data show fewer than 45,000 clones, approximately 94% seen once. The material was CD4+ T cells from peripheral blood mononuclear cells, obtained in the third trimester of pregnancy. The receptors originated from a female donor with multiple sclerosis, enrolled in a pregnancy study. Both conserved end residues are part of each CDR3.

TRBJ2-2 TRBV19 CAARDRGTGELFF
TRBJ1-1 TRBV30 CAWDRGRYTEAFF
TRBJ2-1 TRBV7-2 CASRLAGGGYNEQFF
TRBJ2-2 TRBV7-9 CASSFSGNAGELFF
TRBJ2-1 TRBV10-3 CAISWGTSGRGNEQFF
TRBJ2-7 TRBV28 CASSPGRGQLSYEQYF
TRBJ1-1 TRBV2 CASSARQNTEAFF
TRBJ2-7 TRBV5-5 CASSFAPGQAYEQYF
TRBJ2-7 TRBV28 CASSPGPGRDYEQYF
TRBJ2-6 TRBV29-1 CSVAGKEAGANVLTF
TRBJ1-4 TRBV6-5 CASSPGTGLNEKLFF
TRBJ1-2 TRBV5-1 CASSLSGGNYGYTF
TRBJ2-1 TRBV28 CASRGTAYNEQFF
TRBJ1-2 TRBV18 CASSPRLQGESYTF
TRBJ1-4 TRBV5-1 CASKPTGNEKLFF
TRBJ2-2 TRBV10-3 CAISESATHLGELFF
TRBJ2-7 TRBV30 CAWSAEAYEQYF
TRBJ2-2 TRBV28 CASSQRTSGSSGELFF
TRBJ2-2 TRBV5-4 CASSLEGGGDTGELFF
TRBJ1-3 TRBV9 CASSVADRASGNTIYF
TRBJ1-6 TRBV9 CASSVGSSYNSPLHF
TRBJ2-1 TRBV19 CASETSVHNEQFF
TRBJ2-7 TRBV19 CASSIDVRFYEQYF
TRBJ2-5 TRBV18 CASSPERETQYF
TRBJ2-2 TRBV7-2 CASSSYWSRSNTGELFF
TRBJ2-3 TRBV15 CATSWESTDTQYF
TRBJ1-4 TRBV10-3 CASGEVGEKLFF
TRBJ2-3 TRBV18 CASSPRPGTGSDTQYF
TRBJ2-4 TRBV30 CAWSGQAKNIQYF
TRBJ2-1 TRBV9 CASSVAYQGGEQFF
TRBJ2-2 TRBV5-4 CASSLGQNTGELFF
TRBJ2-4 TRBV28 CASSSQPGQGVENIQYF
TRBJ1-1 TRBV30 CAWTRGPNTEAFF
TRBJ2-3 TRBV2 CASSLAGATDTQYF
TRBJ1-2 TRBV29-1 CSVLGVANYGYTF
TRBJ1-1 TRBV6-5 CASSYSRGSTEAFF
TRBJ2-3 TRBV29-1 CSARTGSTDTQYF
TRBJ2-3 TRBV5-1 CASSFLPLATDTQYF
TRBJ1-1 TRBV30 CAWTTGWDTEAFF
TRBJ1-2 TRBV6-1 CASSEAGGVGANYGYTF
TRBJ2-7 TRBV29-1 CSVERGPREQYF
TRBJ2-4 TRBV5-5 CASSPNWGGQGAHKNIQYF
TRBJ2-5 TRBV11-2 CASSLKRTTQYF
TRBJ2-7 TRBV7-2 CASSLQVAYEQYF
TRBJ1-5 TRBV18 CASSPVSNQPQHF
TRBJ2-1 TRBV5-1 CASSLGGRGSNEQFF